Listed here is a single T cell receptor (beta chain). Its antigen is not yet known. No much larger clone is present one base from it, and per-base qualities are unavailable. The entry originates in a study of blood T cell repertoires in COVID-19 (TCRdb year 2020). Context from the whole study: Samples from collaborators originated in the United States, Italy and Spain and spanned both the acute and convalescent phases of COVID-19. Where HLA class I and class II types were available, the types were taken from metadata supplied by the sample provider, not from assay-based typing. Subjects who had been exposed to COVID-19, were actively infected with it, or had recovered from it provided the deeply sampled blood TCRbeta repertoires that made up the dataset. A freely available public database, intended as a resource for researchers studying the immune response to SARS-CoV-2, is where the repertoires were released. Sample metadata almost always included a de-identified subject ID, COVID-19 status, age in years and sex. The samples were drawn from the first 160 participants of the ongoing ImmuneRACE study and from 950 to 1,500 subjects provided by 6 global collaborators. The prospective study material was composed of cDNA or gDNA derived from T cells, B-cell-depleted T cells, or PBMCs.

In Seattle, one collaborating source enrolled patients while the infection was active and tracked those patients longitudinally over the course of disease. Each collaborating institution followed its own protocols to collect whole blood in K2EDTA tubes. For TCRbeta analysis, collaborators shipped samples as frozen whole blood, isolated PBMCs, or DNA extracted from either of those sample types. TCRbeta CDR3 regions were amplified from genomic DNA using the immunoSEQ Assay, a bias-controlled multiplex PCR. The source study handled its data this way. The number of nucleated cells in each sample was estimated from the amplification of reference gene primers within the assay. To quantify the absolute abundance of each unique TCRbeta CDR3 rearrangement, sequence reads were collapsed and filtered. Productive Simpson clonality was computed per sample as the square root of Simpson's diversity index over productive rearrangements. Here the immuneACCESS table is served through TCRdb, limited to in-frame sequences with V and J called. Missing clones are a known gap in these copies; in checked studies unresolved V genes cover under half, and the rest lacks a known reason. V and J calls and clone size are copied from that table; D and trimming were computed from the DNA. The sample profile shows about 160,000 clones; roughly 84% of them were found once. 6.5% to 7.5% of the sample is held by the ten biggest clonotypes.

Beyond this particular receptor, the publication reports: The amount of clinical and demographic metadata varied by source and participant and was provided uncurated.

The CDR3 has 15 amino acids, counting the end cysteine and phenylalanine. The read is trimmed to its CDR3 DNA, 45 bases read in frame from base 1. The germline V gene encodes CDR1 SNHLY and CDR2 FYNNEI. V is pruned by 2 bases and J by 1 base, leaving 3 bases of the junction without a gene match. Sequencing input: peripheral blood. Here the chain combines TRBV2 and TRBJ1-1, with 8 bases aligning to TRBD1. The TCR originated in a man older than 75 with COVID-19, enrolled during active disease. The CDR3 has the sequence CASSEQGARNTEAFF. The DNA sequence is as follows: TGTGCCAGCAGTGAACAGGGGGCGAGGAACACTGAAGCTTTCTTT.